This TCR beta chain was retrieved from a study of early T cells in non-severe SARS-CoV-2 infection. The overall study: Whole-blood bulk RNA, unsorted, was sequenced, and chains were unpaired. Study results and caveats: VDJdb matches were skewed toward anti-spike CD8 T cell responses.

Note on this clonotype: Its antigen is currently unknown.

Germline lookup yields CDR1 SNHLY and CDR2 FYNNEI. V was clipped by 7 bases and J by 0 bases, with 9 bases between them. This CDR3 has 14 residues. In the library, individual cDNA molecules carried attached unique molecular identifiers. Each CDR3 protein is one row after TCRdb ran MiXCR on the 5' RACE reads. The sample includes over 75,000 distinct CDR3 sequences, under 15% seen only once; the top ten take around 6%. The sequenced sample consisted of whole blood. This clonotype was sampled from an adult who was a healthcare worker with PCR-confirmed SARS-CoV-2 infection or an uninfected control (not recorded which). This rearrangement joins TRBV2 to TRBJ1-4; a possible D gene is TRBD1 (5 bases). The CDR3 DNA follows: TGTGCCAGCACTCGACAGACAACTAATGAAAAACTGTTTTTT. Its translation: CASTRQTTNEKLFF.